A selection of T cell receptor beta chains follows, all from one sample in a study of T cell repertoires in cytomegalovirus infection. Their target antigens are unknown. MiXCR, run by TCRdb on the reads, gives a single entry per CDR3 protein. The table records hundreds of thousands of distinct CDR3 sequences, 30% to 40% of them present only once. Here the sequenced sample was cultured PBMCs, taken from culture after CMV antigen stimulation. The origin of the receptors is a human donor in good health (CMV status not recorded). Some clones in this sample may be carry-over from other donors' samples. Each CDR3 is given with its conserved first and last residue. The D gene is left open where the match is weak. Size is omitted from some rows. Given values are once, few, many or a class for expanded clones.

V	D	J	size	length	DNA	CDR3
TRBV7-2	-	TRBJ1-1	few	15	TGTGCCAGCAGACCCGAGACCCACGGGAACACTGAAGCTTTCTTT	CASRPETHGNTEAFF
TRBV28	-	TRBJ2-7	-	15	TGTGCCAGCAGTCCTCGGACTGGGGTGAGGAGTGAGCAGTACTTC	CASSPRTGVRSEQYF
TRBV18	TRBD1	TRBJ1-2	few	14	TGTGCCAGCTCACCACCCACAGGGGGCGCGGGCTACACCTTC	CASSPPTGGAGYTF
TRBV7-2	TRBD2	TRBJ2-1	-	14	TGTGCCAGCAGCCACGCCACTAGCGAAACTGAGCAGTTCTTC	CASSHATSETEQFF
TRBV6-5	-	TRBJ2-4	few	16	TGTGCCAGCAGTGAATGGCAAGAGTTAGCCAAAAACATTCAGTACTTC	CASSEWQELAKNIQYF
TRBV2	-	TRBJ1-1	-	19	TGTGCCAGCAGCTCCTTAAACTCCGGGACTTACGAATGGGGCACTGAAGCTTTCTTT	CASSSLNSGTYEWGTEAFF
TRBV6-4	-	TRBJ2-5	few	14	TGTGCCAGCAGAGACAGGGAGGATTGGGAGACCCAGTACTTC	CASRDREDWETQYF
TRBV2	-	TRBJ2-6	-	14	TGTGCCAGCAGTGTGGAATCTGGGGCCAACGTCCTGACTTTC	CASSVESGANVLTF
TRBV7-9	-	TRBJ1-6	-	12	TGTGCCAGCCATCCCCCCCGGGCACCCCTCCACTTT	CASHPPRAPLHF
TRBV4-2	TRBD2	TRBJ2-1	-	15	TGTGCCAGCAGCCAAGCGGGACTAGGAAACAATGAGCAGTTCTTC	CASSQAGLGNNEQFF
TRBV4-2	TRBD2	TRBJ2-2	few	18	TGTGCCAGCAGCCCCCTCGGGGGGCGGGAGGGCCACACCGGGGAGCTGTTTTTT	CASSPLGGREGHTGELFF
TRBV27	TRBD2	TRBJ2-3	-	14	TGTGCCAGCAGCGGACTAGCGGGAATAGATACGCAGTATTTT	CASSGLAGIDTQYF
TRBV7-8	TRBD2	TRBJ2-7	-	17	TGTGCCAGCAGCTTAGAGGGTTATAGGACTAGCTCCTACGAGCAGTACTTC	CASSLEGYRTSSYEQYF
TRBV7-2	-	TRBJ2-5	-	14	TGTGCCAGCAGCTTGGGCAGGGGCTGGGAGACCCAGTACTTC	CASSLGRGWETQYF
TRBV19	TRBD2	TRBJ2-3	-	20	TGTGCCAGTAGTATTCCGGGACTAGCGGGAGGACCGTCTAGCACAGATACGCAGTATTTT	CASSIPGLAGGPSSTDTQYF
TRBV5-1	-	TRBJ1-2	-	15	TGCGCCAGCACCCAGGGTCCGGGGGAGGACTATGGCTACACCTTC	CASTQGPGEDYGYTF
TRBV7-2	TRBD1	TRBJ1-4	many	15	TGTGCCAGCAGCCCTAGTGCGGGACAGAATGAAAAACTGTTTTTT	CASSPSAGQNEKLFF
TRBV28	-	TRBJ2-3	-	13	TGTGCCCTCGGGGCAGAACTCCCAGATACGCAGTATTTT	CALGAELPDTQYF
TRBV7-8	-	TRBJ1-1	few	16	TGTGCCAGCAGCACCCGGTCGCCAGGTCCCTCCGCTGAAGCTTTCTTT	CASSTRSPGPSAEAFF
TRBV18	TRBD2	TRBJ2-1	-	16	TGTGCCAGCTCACCGTCGACTAGCGGCTCCTACAATGAGCAGTTCTTC	CASSPSTSGSYNEQFF
TRBV15	-	TRBJ1-1	few	13	TGTGCCACCAGCAGAGGGTCGGACACTGAAGCTTTCTTT	CATSRGSDTEAFF
TRBV2	TRBD2	TRBJ2-1	few	15	TGTGCCAGAGGGGGTAGCGGGAGCCTCTACAATGAGCAGTTCTTC	CARGGSGSLYNEQFF
TRBV2	TRBD1	TRBJ2-7	-	13	TGTGCCAGCAGGCAGGGGGATGGCTACGAGCAGTACTTC	CASRQGDGYEQYF
TRBV20-1	-	TRBJ2-3	once	13	TGCAGTGCTCCAAAACTCCTGCCAGATACGCAGTATTTT	CSAPKLLPDTQYF
TRBV28	-	TRBJ2-1	-	16	TGTGCCAGCACCGAGCTCGTCACAGGCGCTCCCAATGAGCAGTTCTTC	CASTELVTGAPNEQFF
TRBV12-3/TRBV12-4	-	TRBJ1-2	many	13	TGTGCCAGCAGTCGAGGAACTAACTATGGCTACACCTTC	CASSRGTNYGYTF
TRBV6-2/TRBV6-3	-	TRBJ2-2	-	15	TGTGCCAGCAGTTACACCTTGCCAGTGACCGGGGAGCTGTTTTTT	CASSYTLPVTGELFF
TRBV27	-	TRBJ1-5	-	14	TGTGCCAGCTGGGCAAGGGGTTACAATCAGCCCCAGCATTTT	CASWARGYNQPQHF
TRBV7-2	TRBD2	TRBJ2-7	-	15	TGTGCCAGCACTCTTCGAGCGGGAGGGCTAAGGGAGCAGTACTTC	CASTLRAGGLREQYF